A single T cell receptor (beta chain) is shown here with its context. Its antigen is not known. The V end lost 3 bases, the J end lost 7 bases, and 13 bases lay between the germline ends. Germline V lookup: CDR1 KGHSH, CDR2 LQKENI. This CDR3 spans 14 amino acids. This sample is part of a study of cytomegalovirus exposure and HLA in healthy donors. Regarding the study as a whole: What was likely a sequencing artifact was a cluster of highly shared sequence variants. Later, TCR association rates were found to vary by HLA locus, highest for DRB1 and lowest for HLA-C. Common viral pathogens seemed, in a later analysis, to connect with several of the most significant clusters.

PCR employed 60 Vbeta and 13 Jbeta primers. Clones were sequenced by immunoSEQ multiplex PCR, and TCRdb holds only the in-frame ones, with some missing. Its table lists tens of thousands of clones. Healthy bone marrow donors supplied every sample. The chain links TRBV18 to TRBJ2-1, with D perhaps matching TRBD2 (6 bases). The origin of this receptor is a man aged 50 or older in good health and CMV-seropositive. The material sequenced was PBMCs. CDR3 DNA: TGTGCCAGCTCACCTCGGACTAAGCAGAATGAGCAGTTCTTC. Its translation: CASSPRTKQNEQFF.